Listed here are 30 T cell receptor beta chains from one sample, sequenced in a study of regulatory T cells in long-lasting Graves disease. Researchers made TCR beta libraries by using iRepertoire HTBI primers and running Arm-PCR on CDR3 regions. Each CDR3 protein gets one entry after TCRdb re-called the multiplex PCR reads with MiXCR. The data show under 800,000 distinct CDR3 sequences, with approximately 15% seen just once and 18% held by the top ten. Noted time point: newly diagnosed GD, antithyroid drugs for less than 3 months. Scientists built the TCR library using RNA that was extracted from PBMCs. This sample also appeared in a second study, on T cells in Graves' hyperthyroidism and ophthalmopathy.

This specimen was peripheral blood mononuclear cells (PBMCs), taken at new diagnosis, from a patient treated with antithyroid drugs. The receptors originated from a woman aged 25 to 39 with Graves disease.

This clonotype appeared a few times. The V and J genes are TRBV14 and TRBJ1-2; TRBD1 matches at 8 bases. V lost 4 bases to trimming and J lost 8 bases; unmatched junction nucleotides: 9. Germline V lookup: CDR1 SGHDN, CDR2 FVKESK. CDR3 length: 14 amino acids. The CDR3 reads CASSLRQGLEGYTF. The CDR3 DNA is TGTGCCAGCAGCCTGCGACAGGGGTTAGAGGGCTACACCTTC.

This clonotype has more than one count but fewer than ten. V is TRBV20-1 and J is TRBJ2-3; D remains unclear. Germline V gene lookup returns CDR1 DFQATT and CDR2 SNEGSKA (reference sequence). Trimming took 8 bases from V and 2 from J, leaving 11 bases between them. The CDR3 spans 12 residues. CDR3 nucleotides: TGCAGTACTGACGGATTCACAGATACGCAGTATTTT. Its protein product is CSTDGFTDTQYF.

The V and J genes are TRBV11-2 and TRBJ2-7; D assignment may be TRBD1 or TRBD2 (6 bases each). CDR3 size: 17 residues. Germline CDR1 reads SGHAT; CDR2 reads FQNNGV. Between the trimmed V and J ends, which lost 1 base and 0 bases, there was a span of 16 bases. CDR3 sequence (DNA): TGTGCCAGCAGCTTAGGTAGGGGGAGACTAGTCTCCTACGAGCAGTACTTC. Protein: CASSLGRGRLVSYEQYF.

The J gene is TRBJ2-1, the V gene TRBV20-1; D is uncertain. Germline V gene sequence: CDR1 DFQATT, CDR2 SNEGSKA (reference sequence). Trimming took 5 bases from V and 1 from J, leaving 21 bases between them. The CDR3 is 17 amino acids. CDR3 region: CSASLPPPGPSYNEQFF. In DNA, the CDR3 is TGCAGTGCTTCACTCCCTCCACCAGGACCTTCCTACAATGAGCAGTTCTTC.

The V gene is TRBV30, the J gene TRBJ1-1; D might be TRBD1 (5 bases). V dropped 4 bases and J dropped 5 bases, with 14 bases sitting between them. This CDR3 comprises 13 residues. Germline V gene sequence: CDR1 GTSNPN, CDR2 SVGIG (reference sequence). CDR3 protein: CAWKGLGGTEAFF. The CDR3 bases are TGTGCCTGGAAAGGCCTGGGGGGGACTGAAGCTTTCTTT. The complete variable domain, with remaining parts taken from reference TRBV30 and TRBJ1-1, reads SQTIHQWPATLVQPVGSPLSLECTVEGTSNPNLYWYRQAAGRGLQLLFYSVGIGQISSEVPQNLSASRPQDRQFILSSKKLLLSDSGFYLCAWKGLGGTEAFFGQGTRLTVV.

This clonotype was counted at least ten times. The chain employs TRBV11-2 and TRBJ2-7; no definite D call. There are 12 residues in the CDR3. Looked up from germline, CDR1 is SGHAT and CDR2 is FQNNGV. Trimming took off 5 bases at V and 2 bases at J, with 7 bases between the two ends. In DNA, the CDR3 is TGTGCCAGCAGCCACTTAACCTACGAGCAGTACTTC. This sequence encodes CASSHLTYEQYF.

This clonotype was observed at least ten times. The chain is built from TRBV6-1 and TRBJ2-1, with 14 bases lining up with TRBD2. The CDR3 runs to 18 residues. J gave up 0 bases and V 6 bases, and 7 bases lay outside the gene matches. Germline CDR1 and CDR2: MNHNS and SASEGT. CDR3 bases: TGTGCCAGCAGCGCCCCGGGACTAGCGGGGGCCTCCTACAATGAGCAGTTCTTC. This codes for CASSAPGLAGASYNEQFF.

CDR3 DNA: TGTGCCAGCAGCCAGGGTGGGGGGATGGCTAGCACAGATACGCAGTATTTT. This codes for CASSQGGGMASTDTQYF. The chain employs TRBV3-1 and TRBJ2-3, with D perhaps TRBD2 (6 bases). This CDR3 has 17 residues. Germline CDR1 LGHDT, CDR2 YNNKEL (reference sequence). The V and J ends lost 3 bases and 0 bases respectively, with 16 bases between them.

The V and J genes are TRBV18 and TRBJ1-1, with TRBD1 identical over 7 bases. CDR1 and CDR2 (germline): KGHSH, LQKENI. Germline trimming cut 2 bases from V and 10 bases from J; bases unmatched to any gene: 10. The CDR3 sequence is 14 residues long. Here the CDR3 DNA reads TGTGCCAGCTCACCAATGAGACAGGGAGTACCAGCTTTCTTT. Its protein is CASSPMRQGVPAFF. The variable domain in full, completed from reference TRBV18 and TRBJ1-1, reads NAGVMQNPRHLVRRRGQEARLRCSPMKGHSHVYWYRQLPEEGLKFMVYLQKENIIDESGMPKERFSAEFPKEGPSILRIQQVVRGDSAAYFCASSPMRQGVPAFFGQGTRLTVV.

This clonotype was observed a few times. V gene TRBV3-1 combines with J gene TRBJ2-2; weak D call: TRBD2 (6 bases). CDR3 length equals 15 residues. The V gene's germline CDR1 is LGHDT and CDR2 YNNKEL (reference sequence). V was pared by 4 bases and J by 1 base, with 10 bases between. The DNA of the CDR3 is TGTGCCAGCAGCCCCCATAGCGGGAACACCGGGGAGCTGTTTTTT. Protein product: CASSPHSGNTGELFF.

The chain has TRBV19 and TRBJ1-2; 8 bases fit TRBD1. CDR3 size: 13 residues. CDR1 LNHDA and CDR2 SQIVND come from the germline V gene (reference sequence). The junction had 2 bases not matched to a gene; V was cut back by 1 base and J by 7 bases. CDR3 loop: CASSIGDRGGYTF. In DNA form, the CDR3 reads TGTGCCAGTAGTATAGGCGACAGGGGTGGCTACACCTTC.

This clonotype was seen repeatedly, ten times or more. The chain combines TRBV2 with TRBJ2-5; TRBD2 matches at 8 bases. The V segment lost 3 bases and the J segment 4 bases; nucleotides outside the gene matches: 10. The CDR3 consists of 16 residues. Germline CDR1 and CDR2: SNHLY and FYNNEI. CDR3 sequence reads: CASSEGLVRGAETQYF. DNA for the CDR3: TGTGCCAGCAGTGAGGGACTAGTTCGGGGGGCAGAGACCCAGTACTTC.

This clonotype was seen only a few times. This could be a read error, since a much larger clone is one nucleotide away. The genes are TRBV7-2 and TRBJ2-1; the D is unclear. This CDR3 comprises 16 residues. V was cut by 5 bases and J by 0 bases, with 14 bases left in between. Germline V lookup: CDR1 SGHTA, CDR2 FQGNSA. The CDR3 protein is CTSSLTGSVSYNEQFF. The CDR3 coding sequence is TGTACCAGCAGCCTAACGGGCAGCGTCTCCTACAATGAGCAGTTCTTC.

This clonotype was observed at least ten times. V gene TRBV19 combines with J gene TRBJ1-5; D unclear. This CDR3 region has 15 residues. V lost 6 bases and J 9 bases, leaving 21 bases between the germline ends. CDR1 is LNHDA and CDR2 is SQIVND in the germline V gene (reference sequence). Here the CDR3 DNA reads TGTGCCAGTAGATGGTCCGGGCAGGCTGAAACGCCCCAGCATTTT. It is translated as CASRWSGQAETPQHF.

This clonotype occurred many times. V is TRBV28 and J is TRBJ2-1; tentatively, D is TRBD2 (6 bases). The CDR3 extends over 19 amino acids. Per germline, CDR1 MDHEN and CDR2 SYDVKM. Trimming removed 7 bases at V and 0 bases at J, with 25 bases between. CDR3: CASTSGGAPIKSSYNEQFF. DNA for the CDR3: TGTGCCAGCACCTCCGGAGGGGCCCCGATTAAGAGCTCCTACAATGAGCAGTTCTTC.

V usage is TRBV24-1 and J usage is TRBJ2-3; D tentatively reads TRBD1 or TRBD2 (6 bases each). V lost 4 bases and J 4 bases, leaving 17 bases between the germline ends. This CDR3 region has 16 residues. Germline V CDR1 and CDR2: KGHDR, SFDVKD. The CDR3 loop reads CATSDSRGALSDTQYF. In DNA form, the CDR3 reads TGTGCCACCAGTGACTCTAGGGGGGCTTTGTCAGATACGCAGTATTTT.

The V call is TRBV7-9, the J call TRBJ1-6, with D possibly TRBD1 on 5 matching bases. The CDR3 loop spans 14 amino acids. From germline, CDR1 is SEHNR and CDR2 FQNEAQ (reference sequence). V was trimmed by 5 bases and J by 5 bases, leaving 10 bases between them. CDR3 amino acids: CASSGDRDNSPLHF. The CDR3 nucleotides read TGTGCCAGCAGCGGGGACCGAGATAATTCACCCCTCCACTTT.

This clonotype occurred many times. This chain connects TRBV30 to TRBJ1-5; the D gene is possibly TRBD1 (5 bases). This CDR3 region has 13 residues. Germline V gene data show CDR1 as GTSNPN and CDR2 as SVGIG (reference sequence). V was shortened by 3 bases and J by 3 bases, with 9 bases between the two germline ends. The CDR3 loop reads CAWSAGPNQPQHF. DNA of the CDR3: TGTGCCTGGAGCGCAGGGCCCAATCAGCCCCAGCATTTT.

There are many counts of this clonotype. The V and J genes are TRBV28 and TRBJ1-1, with TRBD1 as a possible D gene (5 bases). Trimming left V 10 bases short and J 4 bases short, with 16 bases between. The CDR3 covers 13 residues. Germline assignment: CDR1 MDHEN and CDR2 SYDVKM. CDR3 amino acids: CATDLGDGTEAFF. In nucleotides, the CDR3 is TGTGCCACAGACCTCGGGGACGGCACTGAAGCTTTCTTT.

The rearrangement links TRBV18 to TRBJ1-6, with D possibly being TRBD1 (5 bases). The germline gives CDR1 KGHSH, CDR2 LQKENI. V was clipped by 6 bases and J by 9 bases, with 15 bases between them. The CDR3 loop spans 14 amino acids. The CDR3 DNA is TGTGCCAGCTCGAACGGGACGGGTAGTTCACCCCTCCACTTT. Protein sequence: CASSNGTGSSPLHF.

The table lists this clonotype with many counts. This chain connects TRBV30 to TRBJ1-1; D is unresolved. The CDR3 length is 10 residues. CDR1 and CDR2 from the germline V gene are GTSNPN and SVGIG (reference sequence). Between the trimmed V and J ends, which lost 5 bases and 7 bases, there was a span of 8 bases. The DNA for the CDR3 is TGTGCCTGGGCAGAGCGTGAAGCTTTCTTT. Translated: CAWAEREAFF.

This clonotype was observed at least ten times. The chain employs TRBV28 and TRBJ2-3, with 9 bases that match TRBD1. V lost 5 bases to trimming and J lost 4 bases; unmatched junction nucleotides: 7. Germline-derived CDR1 and CDR2 are MDHEN and SYDVKM. This CDR3 contains 15 residues. In DNA form, the CDR3 reads TGTGCCAGCAGTGATCCGGGACAGGGCGCAGATACGCAGTATTTT. Translated, it gives CASSDPGQGADTQYF.

This CDR3 is CSALTSGRYTGELFF. The CDR3 DNA reads TGCAGTGCCCTGACTAGCGGGAGGTACACCGGGGAGCTGTTTTTT. The rearrangement joins TRBV20-1 to TRBJ2-2; 13 positions match TRBD2. Trimming cost V 6 bases and J 3 bases; bases outside gene matches: 4. Per germline, CDR1 DFQATT and CDR2 SNEGSKA (reference sequence). The CDR3 length is 15 residues.

This clonotype was counted between two and nine times. V and J are TRBV12-3 or TRBV12-4 and TRBJ2-1; possibly TRBD1 for D (5 bases). The ends were cut back, 1 base at V and 10 bases at J, with 20 bases in the middle. This CDR3 has 16 amino acids. The CDR3 reads CASSLGIRGGRIEQFF. The CDR3 DNA sequence: TGTGCCAGCAGTTTAGGTATTAGGGGCGGTAGGATCGAGCAGTTCTTC.

The V gene is TRBV28, the J gene TRBJ2-4, with a tentative D call TRBD2 (6 bases). Trimming removed 5 bases from V and 9 bases from J, with 11 bases in between. Germline loops: CDR1 MDHEN, CDR2 SYDVKM. The CDR3 totals 12 residues. CDR3 amino acids: CASSGGQAIQYF. The CDR3 nucleotides are TGTGCCAGCAGTGGAGGGCAGGCCATTCAGTACTTC.

This clonotype has a count of ten or more. The chain combines TRBV24-1 with TRBJ2-7; 9 bases match TRBD1. Germline CDR1 reads KGHDR; CDR2 reads SFDVKD. The CDR3 has 16 residues. Germline trimming cut 3 bases from V and 3 bases from J; bases unmatched to any gene: 8. The CDR3 DNA reads TGTGCCACCAGTGATACACCCGGGACAGGGAACTACGAGCAGTACTTC. Translating gives CATSDTPGTGNYEQYF.

This clonotype was seen many times. The V and J genes are TRBV3-1 and TRBJ2-1; possibly TRBD2 for D (5 bases). The V end lost 1 base, the J end lost 0 bases, and 7 bases lay between the germline ends. The CDR3 consists of 15 residues. From germline, CDR1 is LGHDT and CDR2 YNNKEL (reference sequence). The CDR3 nucleotides are TGTGCCAGCAGCCAAGGAACTAGCTCCTACAATGAGCAGTTCTTC. Translating gives CASSQGTSSYNEQFF.

This clonotype was counted ten times or more. The J gene is TRBJ2-1, the V gene TRBV12-3 or TRBV12-4, with 8 bases aligning to TRBD1. J gave up 6 bases and V 6 bases, and 7 bases lay outside the gene matches. The CDR3 totals 14 residues. The CDR3, as DNA: TGTGCCAGCAGCGGGACAGGTCGAATCAATGAGCAGTTCTTC. Protein: CASSGTGRINEQFF.

This clonotype was recorded many times. The chain recombines TRBV29-1 with TRBJ2-2, with D perhaps matching TRBD1 or TRBD2 (5 bases each). The CDR3 consists of 13 residues. The germline V gene has CDR1 SQVTM and CDR2 ANQGSEA. With 3 bases removed from V and 3 bases from J, the gap between germline ends came to 8 bases. The CDR3 DNA is TGCAGCGTTGAGGGGGAGTACACCGGGGAGCTGTTTTTT. This translates into CSVEGEYTGELFF.

This chain uses TRBV10-3 with TRBJ2-7; 12 positions agree with TRBD2. Germline V gene sequence: CDR1 ENHRY, CDR2 SYGVKD. This CDR3 has 15 residues. V lost 4 bases, J lost 0 bases, and 1 base stayed unmatched. The CDR3 sequence is CAISVGLAGSYEQYF. CDR3 DNA: TGTGCCATCAGTGTGGGACTAGCGGGCTCCTACGAGCAGTACTTC.